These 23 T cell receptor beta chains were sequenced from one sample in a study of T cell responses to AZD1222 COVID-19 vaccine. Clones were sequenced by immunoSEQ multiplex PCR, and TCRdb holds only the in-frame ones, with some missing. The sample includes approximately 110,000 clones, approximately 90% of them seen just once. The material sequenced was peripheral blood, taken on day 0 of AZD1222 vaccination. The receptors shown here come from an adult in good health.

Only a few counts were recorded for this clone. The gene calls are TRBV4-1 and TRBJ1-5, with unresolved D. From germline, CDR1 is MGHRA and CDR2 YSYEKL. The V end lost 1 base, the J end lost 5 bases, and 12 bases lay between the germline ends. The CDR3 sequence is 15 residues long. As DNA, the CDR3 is TGCGCCAGCAGCCAAGTGGGAAGGCCCGATCAGCCCCAGCATTTT. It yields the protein CASSQVGRPDQPQHF.

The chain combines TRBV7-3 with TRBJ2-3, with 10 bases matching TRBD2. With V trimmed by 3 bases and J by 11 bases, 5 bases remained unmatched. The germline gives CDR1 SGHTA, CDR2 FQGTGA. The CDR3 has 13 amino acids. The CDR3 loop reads CASSFLLAGKQYF. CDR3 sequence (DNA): TGTGCCAGCAGCTTCTTACTAGCGGGAAAGCAGTATTTT.

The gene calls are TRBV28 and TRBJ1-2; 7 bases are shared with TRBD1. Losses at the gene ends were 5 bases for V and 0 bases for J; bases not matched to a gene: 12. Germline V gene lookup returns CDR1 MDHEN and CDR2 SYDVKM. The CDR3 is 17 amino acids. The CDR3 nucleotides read TGTGCCAGCAGTCCGACAGGGACAGCCTCAGCTAACTATGGCTACACCTTC. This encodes CASSPTGTASANYGYTF.

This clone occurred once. CDR3 sequence reads: CASTELVLSGNTIYF. The CDR3 DNA reads TGTGCCAGCACCGAGCTAGTTCTCTCTGGAAACACCATATATTTT. The chain recombines TRBV2 with TRBJ1-3; D unclear. The CDR3 length is 15 residues. V was cut by 7 bases and J by 0 bases, with 13 bases left in between. Germline-derived CDR1 and CDR2 are SNHLY and FYNNEI.

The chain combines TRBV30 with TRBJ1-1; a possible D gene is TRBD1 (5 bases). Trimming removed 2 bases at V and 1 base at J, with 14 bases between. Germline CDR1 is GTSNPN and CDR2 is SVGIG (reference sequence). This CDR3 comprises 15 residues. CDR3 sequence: CAWSTWGGSNTEAFF. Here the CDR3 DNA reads TGTGCCTGGAGTACCTGGGGGGGATCGAACACTGAAGCTTTCTTT.

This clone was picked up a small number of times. The CDR3, as DNA: TGCGCCAGCAGCCAAGGTCACAATTCACCCCTCCACTTT. This gives the protein CASSQGHNSPLHF. The chain employs TRBV4-1 and TRBJ1-6, with D unclear. The CDR3 is made up of 13 amino acids. Trimming left V 1 base short and J 7 bases short, with 5 bases between. Germline V gene data show CDR1 as MGHRA and CDR2 as YSYEKL.

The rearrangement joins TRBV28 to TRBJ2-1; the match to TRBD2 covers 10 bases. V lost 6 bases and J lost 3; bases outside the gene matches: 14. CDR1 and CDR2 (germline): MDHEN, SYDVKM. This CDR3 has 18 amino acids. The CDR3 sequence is CASRPTYGASGGYNEQFF. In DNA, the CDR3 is TGTGCCAGCAGACCCACCTACGGGGCTAGCGGGGGCTACAATGAGCAGTTCTTC.

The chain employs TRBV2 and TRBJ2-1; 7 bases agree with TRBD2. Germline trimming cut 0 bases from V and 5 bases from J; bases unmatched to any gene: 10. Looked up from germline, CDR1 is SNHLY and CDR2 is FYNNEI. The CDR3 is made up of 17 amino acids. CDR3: CASSEANDGDYHNEQFF. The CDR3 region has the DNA TGTGCCAGCAGTGAAGCGAATGATGGGGACTACCACAATGAGCAGTTCTTC.

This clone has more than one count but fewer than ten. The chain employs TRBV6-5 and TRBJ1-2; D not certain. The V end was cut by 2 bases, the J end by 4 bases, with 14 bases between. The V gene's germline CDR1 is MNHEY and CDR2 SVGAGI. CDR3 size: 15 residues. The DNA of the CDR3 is TGTGCCAGCAGTTACCTTCCTGCGAAACTCTATGGCTACACCTTC. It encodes CASSYLPAKLYGYTF.

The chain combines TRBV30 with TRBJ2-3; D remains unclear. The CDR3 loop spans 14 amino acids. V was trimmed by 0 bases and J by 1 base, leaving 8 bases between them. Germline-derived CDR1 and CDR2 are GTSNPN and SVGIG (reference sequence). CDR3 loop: CAWSVLSRTDTQYF. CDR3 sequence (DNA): TGTGCCTGGAGTGTACTCTCGCGCACAGATACGCAGTATTTT.

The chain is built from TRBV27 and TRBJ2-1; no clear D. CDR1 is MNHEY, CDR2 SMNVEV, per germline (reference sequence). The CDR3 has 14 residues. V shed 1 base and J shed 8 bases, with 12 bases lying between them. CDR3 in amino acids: CASSLLLPSDEQFF. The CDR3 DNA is TGTGCCAGCAGTTTATTACTTCCTAGTGATGAGCAGTTCTTC.

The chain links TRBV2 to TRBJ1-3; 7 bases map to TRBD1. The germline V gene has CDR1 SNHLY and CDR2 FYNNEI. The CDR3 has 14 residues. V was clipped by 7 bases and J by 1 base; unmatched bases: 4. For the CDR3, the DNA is TGTGCCAGCATGGGACAGAATTCTGGAAACACCATATATTTT. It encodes CASMGQNSGNTIYF.

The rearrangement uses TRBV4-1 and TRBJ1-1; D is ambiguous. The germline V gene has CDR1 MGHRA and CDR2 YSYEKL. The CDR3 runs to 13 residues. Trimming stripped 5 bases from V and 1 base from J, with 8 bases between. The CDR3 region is CASSGRENTEAFF. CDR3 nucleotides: TGCGCCAGCAGCGGCCGTGAGAACACTGAAGCTTTCTTT.

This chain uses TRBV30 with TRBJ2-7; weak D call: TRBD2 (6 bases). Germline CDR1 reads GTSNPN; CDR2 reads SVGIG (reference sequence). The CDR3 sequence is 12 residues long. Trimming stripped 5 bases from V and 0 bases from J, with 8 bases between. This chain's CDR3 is CAWGGTSYEQYF. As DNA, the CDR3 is TGTGCCTGGGGGGGGACCTCCTACGAGCAGTACTTC.

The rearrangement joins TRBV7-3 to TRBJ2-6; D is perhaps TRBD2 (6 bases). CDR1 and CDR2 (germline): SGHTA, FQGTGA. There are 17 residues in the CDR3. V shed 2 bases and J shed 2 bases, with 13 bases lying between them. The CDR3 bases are TGTGCCAGCAGCTTACTCCCAAGGAGGGCTGGGGCCAACGTCCTGACTTTC. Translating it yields CASSLLPRRAGANVLTF.

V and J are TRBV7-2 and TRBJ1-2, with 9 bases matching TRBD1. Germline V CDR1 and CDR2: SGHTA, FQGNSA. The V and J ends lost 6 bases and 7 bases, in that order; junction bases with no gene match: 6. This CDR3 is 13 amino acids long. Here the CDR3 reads CASRGADRGGYTF. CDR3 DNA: TGTGCCAGCAGGGGAGCGGACAGGGGTGGCTACACCTTC.

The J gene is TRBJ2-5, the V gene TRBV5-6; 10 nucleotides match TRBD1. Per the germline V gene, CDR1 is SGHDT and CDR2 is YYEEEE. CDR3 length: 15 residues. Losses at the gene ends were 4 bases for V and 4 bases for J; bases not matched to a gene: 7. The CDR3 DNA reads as TGTGCCAGCAGCCTCAAAGGGACAGGGGCAGAGACCCAGTACTTC. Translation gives CASSLKGTGAETQYF.

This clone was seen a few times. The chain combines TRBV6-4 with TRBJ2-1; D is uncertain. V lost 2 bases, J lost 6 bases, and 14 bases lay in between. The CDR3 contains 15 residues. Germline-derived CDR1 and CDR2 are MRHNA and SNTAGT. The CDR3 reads CASSDEPTGGNEQFF. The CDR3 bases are TGTGCCAGCAGTGACGAACCGACGGGCGGCAATGAGCAGTTCTTC.

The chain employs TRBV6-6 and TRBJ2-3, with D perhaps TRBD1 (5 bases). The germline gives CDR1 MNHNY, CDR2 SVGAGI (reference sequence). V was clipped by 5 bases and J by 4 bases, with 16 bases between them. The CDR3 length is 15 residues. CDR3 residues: CASSRQGGRADTQYF. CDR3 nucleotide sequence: TGTGCCAGCAGTCGTCAGGGTGGTCGAGCAGATACGCAGTATTTT.

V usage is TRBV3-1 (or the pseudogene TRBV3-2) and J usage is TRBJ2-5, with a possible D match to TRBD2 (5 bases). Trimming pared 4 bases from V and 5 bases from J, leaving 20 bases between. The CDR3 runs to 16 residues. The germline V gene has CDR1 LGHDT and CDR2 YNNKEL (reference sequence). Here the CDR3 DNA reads TGTGCCAGCAGCCTGCAAACTAGGGTGGTCGAGGAGACCCAGTACTTC. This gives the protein CASSLQTRVVEETQYF.

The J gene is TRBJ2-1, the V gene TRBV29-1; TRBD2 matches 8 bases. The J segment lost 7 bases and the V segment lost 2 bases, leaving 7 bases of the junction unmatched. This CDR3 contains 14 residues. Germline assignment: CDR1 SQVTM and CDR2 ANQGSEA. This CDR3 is CSVEPGGPGNEQFF. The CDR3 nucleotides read TGCAGCGTTGAACCGGGAGGGCCAGGGAATGAGCAGTTCTTC.

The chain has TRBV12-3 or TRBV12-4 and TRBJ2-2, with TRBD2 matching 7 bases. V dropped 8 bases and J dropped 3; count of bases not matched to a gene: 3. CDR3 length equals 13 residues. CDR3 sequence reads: CASGGGYTGELFF. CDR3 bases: TGTGCCAGCGGGGGGGGTTACACCGGGGAGCTGTTTTTT.

Written as DNA, the CDR3 is TGTGCCAGTAGTATAGATTCTCGGCAGTACTTC. Amino acids: CASSIDSRQYF. This sequence joins TRBV19 and TRBJ2-7; no clear D gene. In germline, CDR1 is LNHDA, CDR2 SQIVND (reference sequence). The germline V and J ends were trimmed by 0 bases and 9 bases, with 6 bases remaining between them. This CDR3 contains 11 residues.